Each of the 27 T cell receptor beta chains below was sequenced from the same sample in a study of monozygotic twins with inflammatory bowel disease. From the 5' RACE reads, TCRdb lists one entry per CDR3 protein and no DNA. Its listing shows more than 95,000 distinct CDR3 sequences. The sample consisted of blood. Every receptor here comes from a human donor with ulcerative colitis or Crohn's disease, or a healthy co-twin of an affected twin (not recorded which).

The chain has TRBV7-9 and TRBJ2-3; TCRdb's assignment of TRBD2 cannot be checked, as there is no DNA. The CDR3 length is 15 residues. Germline V gene lookup returns CDR1 SEHNR and CDR2 FQNEAQ (reference sequence). CDR3 protein: CASSKGLAYTDTQYF.

J is TRBJ1-1 and V is TRBV20-1. The CDR3 totals 12 residues. Germline V gene data show CDR1 as DFQATT and CDR2 as SNEGSKA (reference sequence). The CDR3 reads CSSPLRVVGAFF.

V usage is TRBV12-3 or TRBV12-4 and J usage is TRBJ1-4; TCRdb's D gene call, TRBD1, goes unchecked for lack of DNA. The CDR3 runs 12 residues. This CDR3 reads CASGLLGEKLFF.

This chain uses TRBV10-3 with TRBJ2-3; the TCRdb D gene call, TRBD1, has no DNA to confirm it. The CDR3 runs 14 residues. Germline-derived CDR1 and CDR2 are ENHRY and SYGVKD. CDR3 sequence reads: CAISRGQGTDTQYF.

This chain uses TRBV29-1 with TRBJ2-3; the TRBD1 assignment by TCRdb is unverifiable without DNA. The CDR3 runs 14 residues. Per the germline V gene, CDR1 is SQVTM and CDR2 is ANQGSEA. CDR3 loop: CSVAQADSTDTQYF.

V and J are TRBV7-2 and TRBJ2-5; TCRdb selects TRBD1, and the lack of DNA leaves this call unchecked. CDR1 is SGHTA, CDR2 FQGNSA, per germline. The CDR3 extends over 12 amino acids. The CDR3 loop reads CASSRTGSPEYF.

The chain carries TRBV30 and TRBJ2-1; the D call of TRBD1 rests on TCRdb alone, since no DNA is present to check it. The CDR3 is 18 residues long. Germline V CDR1 and CDR2: GTSNPN, SVGIG (reference sequence). Here the CDR3 reads CAWSVRGWDHTRWGEQFF.

The chain employs TRBV4-3 and TRBJ2-2. The CDR3 contains 16 residues. The germline gives CDR1 LGHNA, CDR2 YSLEER. The CDR3 reads CASSHPTGSNTGELFF.

The J gene is TRBJ2-7, the V gene TRBV5-1; TCRdb returns TRBD2, unconfirmable since there is no DNA. Germline CDR1 reads SGHRS; CDR2 reads YFSETQ. The CDR3 is 14 amino acids. CDR3 loop: CASSLNGLAYEQYF. Full variable domain (missing parts from reference TRBV5-1 and TRBJ2-7): KAGVTQTPRYLIKTRGQQVTLSCSPISGHRSVSWYQQTPGQGLQFLFEYFSETQRNKGNFPGRFSGRQFSNSRSEMNVSTLELGDSALYLCASSLNGLAYEQYFGPGTRLTVT.

The genes are TRBV7-9 and TRBJ2-5. There are 13 residues in the CDR3. Germline assignment: CDR1 SEHNR and CDR2 FQNEAQ (reference sequence). The CDR3 is CASSFGEKETQYF.

CDR3 loop: CASRGTPQDNSPLHF. V is TRBV27 and J is TRBJ1-6; without DNA, the TCRdb call of TRBD1 cannot be checked. This CDR3 region has 15 residues. The germline CDR1 and CDR2 sequences are MNHEY and SMNVEV (reference sequence).

The CDR3 loop is CASSPGPQKETQYF. The chain couples TRBV7-9 to TRBJ2-5; TCRdb reports TRBD1, a call that lacks DNA to check it against. Germline V gene data show CDR1 as SEHNR and CDR2 as FQNEAQ (reference sequence). This CDR3 has 14 residues. Variable domain in full (rest from reference TRBV7-9 and TRBJ2-5): DTGVSQNPRHKITKRGQNVTFRCDPISEHNRLYWYRQTLGQGPEFLTYFQNEAQLEKSRLLSDRFSAERPKGSFSTLEIQRTEQGDSAMYLCASSPGPQKETQYFGPGTRLLVL.

The gene calls are TRBV7-3 and TRBJ1-3. Per germline, CDR1 SGHTA and CDR2 FQGTGA. The CDR3 sequence is 13 residues long. CDR3 protein: CASSLSSGNTIYF.

The chain combines TRBV11-2 with TRBJ2-1; there is no DNA to check the TCRdb D call of TRBD1. Germline V gives CDR1 SGHAT, CDR2 FQNNGV. The CDR3 is made up of 15 amino acids. The CDR3 here is CASSLDAGTANEQFF.

The J gene is TRBJ2-7, the V gene TRBV5-6. The CDR3 is made up of 14 amino acids. The germline V gene has CDR1 SGHDT and CDR2 YYEEEE. CDR3 sequence reads: CASSFELGIYEQYF.

CDR3: CASSSSGAGANVLTF. The rearrangement links TRBV12-3 or TRBV12-4 to TRBJ2-6; TCRdb calls TRBD1, which cannot be checked without DNA. There are 15 residues in the CDR3.

The gene calls are TRBV5-1 and TRBJ2-7. Germline-derived CDR1 and CDR2 are SGHRS and YFSETQ. The length of the CDR3 is 12 residues. CDR3 amino acids: CASSMSSYEQYF. The variable domain in full, with the rest retrieved from reference TRBV5-1 and TRBJ2-7, is KAGVTQTPRYLIKTRGQQVTLSCSPISGHRSVSWYQQTPGQGLQFLFEYFSETQRNKGNFPGRFSGRQFSNSRSEMNVSTLELGDSALYLCASSMSSYEQYFGPGTRLTVT.

The rearrangement joins TRBV4-2 to TRBJ2-3; TCRdb selects TRBD1, and the lack of DNA leaves this call unchecked. This CDR3 has 13 residues. The germline V gene has CDR1 LGHNA and CDR2 YNFKEQ. CDR3 region: CASSQAGDNTQYF.

The chain joins TRBV12-3 or TRBV12-4 to TRBJ2-1; TCRdb indicates TRBD1, and absent DNA this call remains unverified. This CDR3 region has 15 residues. The CDR3 sequence: CASSLAPGGRGEQFF.

This chain links TRBV5-1 with TRBJ2-7. The CDR3 length is 13 residues. The germline V gene encodes CDR1 SGHRS and CDR2 YFSETQ. The CDR3 region is CASSQDRSYEQYF. Filled out from reference TRBV5-1 and TRBJ2-7, the complete variable domain reads KAGVTQTPRYLIKTRGQQVTLSCSPISGHRSVSWYQQTPGQGLQFLFEYFSETQRNKGNFPGRFSGRQFSNSRSEMNVSTLELGDSALYLCASSQDRSYEQYFGPGTRLTVT.

The rearrangement links TRBV11-2 to TRBJ1-2. The CDR3 is made up of 14 amino acids. Germline V gene lookup returns CDR1 SGHAT and CDR2 FQNNGV. CDR3 protein: CASSQIYREGGYTF.

J is TRBJ1-5 and V is TRBV30; checking the TCRdb D call of TRBD1 is not possible without DNA. CDR3 length equals 16 residues. Germline assignment: CDR1 GTSNPN and CDR2 SVGIG (reference sequence). CDR3 sequence reads: CAWGPLGQGAKQPQHF.

This chain uses TRBV19 with TRBJ2-2; TCRdb calls TRBD1, which cannot be checked without DNA. This CDR3 spans 15 amino acids. Germline CDR1 and CDR2: LNHDA and SQIVND (reference sequence). The CDR3 here is CASSIQDREAGELFF.

The chain recombines TRBV5-1 with TRBJ1-1. CDR3 length: 13 residues. The germline gives CDR1 SGHRS, CDR2 YFSETQ. The CDR3 here is CAGSLGRYLEAFF.

The rearrangement uses TRBV25-1 and TRBJ1-6; lacking DNA, the TRBD1 call made by TCRdb goes unchecked. The CDR3 extends over 15 amino acids. Germline V gene data show CDR1 as MGHDK and CDR2 as SYGVNS. CDR3 sequence: CASSESRGNNSPLHF.

This chain joins TRBV7-3 and TRBJ2-3; there is no DNA to check the TCRdb D call of TRBD2. CDR1 SGHTA and CDR2 FQGTGA come from the germline V gene. The CDR3 runs to 18 residues. This chain's CDR3 is CASSLTPGLAGRTDTQYF.

The chain combines TRBV5-1 with TRBJ1-2; the TCRdb call, TRBD1, lacks DNA for checking. Germline V lookup: CDR1 SGHRS, CDR2 YFSETQ. CDR3 length: 12 amino acids. This chain's CDR3 is CASSFDRGGYTF.